This T cell receptor beta chain was retrieved from a study of T-cell reconstitution after alpha-beta-depleted transplantation in children. Unique molecular identifiers were incorporated when the TCRbeta library was constructed. TCRdb reanalysed the PCR reads using MiXCR and keeps one entry per CDR3 protein. The table records a few hundred thousand distinct CDR3 sequences, approximately 20% of them present only once. Trimming stripped 6 bases from V and 2 bases from J, with 14 bases between. Germline CDR1 SGHTA, CDR2 FQGNSA. The CDR3 is 15 amino acids. This clonotype showed up just a few times. The chain joins TRBV7-2 to TRBJ1-5; the D is unclear. The TCR was taken from a human donor who donated a stem cell graft to a child with acute lymphoblastic leukemia. The sample was PBMCs from the stem cell graft donor, taken from the stem cell graft. The CDR3 here is CASSARWGGNQPQHF. CDR3 in DNA: TGTGCCAGCAGTGCCCGCTGGGGAGGCAATCAGCCCCAGCATTTT. The full variable domain, completed using reference TRBV7-2 and TRBJ1-5, is GAGVSQSPSNKVTEKGKDVELRCDPISGHTALYWYRQSLGQGLEFLIYFQGNSAPDKSGLPSDRFSAERTGGSVSTLTIQRTQQEDSAVYLCASSARWGGNQPQHFGDGTRLSIL.